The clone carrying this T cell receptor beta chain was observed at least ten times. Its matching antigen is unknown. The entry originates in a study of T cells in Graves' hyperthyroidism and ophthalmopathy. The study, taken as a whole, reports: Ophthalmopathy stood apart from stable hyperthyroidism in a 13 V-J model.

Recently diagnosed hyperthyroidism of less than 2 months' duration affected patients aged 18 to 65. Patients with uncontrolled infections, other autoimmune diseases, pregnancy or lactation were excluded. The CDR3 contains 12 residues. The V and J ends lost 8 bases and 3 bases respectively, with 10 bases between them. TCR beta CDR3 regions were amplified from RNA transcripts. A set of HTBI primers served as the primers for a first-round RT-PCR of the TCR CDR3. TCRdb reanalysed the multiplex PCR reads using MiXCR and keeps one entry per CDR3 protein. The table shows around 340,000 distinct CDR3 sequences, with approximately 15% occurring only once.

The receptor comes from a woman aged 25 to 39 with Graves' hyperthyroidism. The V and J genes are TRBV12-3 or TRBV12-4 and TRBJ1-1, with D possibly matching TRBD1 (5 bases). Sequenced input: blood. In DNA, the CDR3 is TGTGCCAGCGGATGGGGCCACACTGAAGCTTTCTTT. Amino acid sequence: CASGWGHTEAFF.